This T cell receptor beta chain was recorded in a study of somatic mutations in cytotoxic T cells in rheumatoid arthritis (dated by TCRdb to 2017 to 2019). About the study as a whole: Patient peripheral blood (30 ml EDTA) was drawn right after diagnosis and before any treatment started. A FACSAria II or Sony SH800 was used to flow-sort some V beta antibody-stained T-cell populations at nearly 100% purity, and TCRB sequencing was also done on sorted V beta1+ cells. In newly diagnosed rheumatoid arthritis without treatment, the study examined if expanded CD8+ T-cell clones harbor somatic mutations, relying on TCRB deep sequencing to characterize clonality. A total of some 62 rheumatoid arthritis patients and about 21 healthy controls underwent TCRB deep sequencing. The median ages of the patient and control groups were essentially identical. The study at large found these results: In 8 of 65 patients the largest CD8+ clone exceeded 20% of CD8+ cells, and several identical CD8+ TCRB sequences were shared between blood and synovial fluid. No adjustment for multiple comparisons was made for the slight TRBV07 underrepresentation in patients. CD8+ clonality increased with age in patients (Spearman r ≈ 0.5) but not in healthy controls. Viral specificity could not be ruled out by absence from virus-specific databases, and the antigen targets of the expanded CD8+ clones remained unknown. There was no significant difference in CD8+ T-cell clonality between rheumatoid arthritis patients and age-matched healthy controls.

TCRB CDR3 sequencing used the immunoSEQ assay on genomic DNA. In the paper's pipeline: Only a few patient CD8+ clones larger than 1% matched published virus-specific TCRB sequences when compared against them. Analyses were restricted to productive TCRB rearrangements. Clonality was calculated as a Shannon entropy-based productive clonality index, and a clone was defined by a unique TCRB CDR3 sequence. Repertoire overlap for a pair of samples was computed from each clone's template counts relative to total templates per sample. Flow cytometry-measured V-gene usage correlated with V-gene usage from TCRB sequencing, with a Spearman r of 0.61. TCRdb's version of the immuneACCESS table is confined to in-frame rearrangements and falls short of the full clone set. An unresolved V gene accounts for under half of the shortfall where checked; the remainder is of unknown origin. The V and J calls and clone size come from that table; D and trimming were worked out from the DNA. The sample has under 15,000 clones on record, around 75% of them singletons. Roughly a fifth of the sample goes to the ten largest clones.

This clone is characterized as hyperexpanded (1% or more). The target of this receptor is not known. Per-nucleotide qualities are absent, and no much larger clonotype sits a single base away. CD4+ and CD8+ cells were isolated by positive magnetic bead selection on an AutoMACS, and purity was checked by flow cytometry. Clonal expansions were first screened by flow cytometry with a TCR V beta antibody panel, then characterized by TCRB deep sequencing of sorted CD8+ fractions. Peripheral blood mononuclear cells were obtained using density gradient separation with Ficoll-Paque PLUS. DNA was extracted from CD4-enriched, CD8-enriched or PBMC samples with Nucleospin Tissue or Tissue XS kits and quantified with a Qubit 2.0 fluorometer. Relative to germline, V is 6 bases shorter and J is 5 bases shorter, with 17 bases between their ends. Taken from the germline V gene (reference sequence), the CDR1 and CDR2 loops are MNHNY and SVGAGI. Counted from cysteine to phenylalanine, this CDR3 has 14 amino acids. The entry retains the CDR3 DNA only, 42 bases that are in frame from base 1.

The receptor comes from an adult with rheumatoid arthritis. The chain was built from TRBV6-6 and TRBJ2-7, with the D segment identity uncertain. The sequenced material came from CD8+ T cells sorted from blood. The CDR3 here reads CASRPDPRMDEQYF. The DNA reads TGTGCCAGCAGACCGGACCCTAGGATGGACGAGCAGTACTTC.